The clone carrying this T cell receptor (beta chain) was observed a few times. Antigen specificity is unknown. Mismatch with germline at one junction end may stem from a read error. The data were obtained in a study of cytomegalovirus exposure and HLA in healthy donors. General observations from the study: More clonal expansion characterized HLA-associated TCR beta chains than equally common others in a later analysis. Several V segments, TRBV6-2 and TRBV6-3 among them, could not be told apart and were dropped.

Germline CDR1 MNHEY, CDR2 SVGAGI. The CDR3 contains 14 residues. It was with 60 Vbeta and 13 Jbeta primers that the PCR ran. Clones were read by immunoSEQ multiplex PCR, and TCRdb kept only the in-frame ones, dropping some. In the table there are around 93,000 clones, less than 80% of which are singletons. Sequences were obtained from PBMCs. This sequence joins TRBV6-5 and TRBJ1-5, with a tentative D call TRBD1 (5 bases). The TCR was taken from a boy between 5 and 17 years old in good health and CMV-seropositive. The CDR3 is CASSDSGGNQPQHF. CDR3 sequence (DNA): TGTGCCAGCAGTGACTCCGGGGGGAATCAGCCCCAGCATTTT.